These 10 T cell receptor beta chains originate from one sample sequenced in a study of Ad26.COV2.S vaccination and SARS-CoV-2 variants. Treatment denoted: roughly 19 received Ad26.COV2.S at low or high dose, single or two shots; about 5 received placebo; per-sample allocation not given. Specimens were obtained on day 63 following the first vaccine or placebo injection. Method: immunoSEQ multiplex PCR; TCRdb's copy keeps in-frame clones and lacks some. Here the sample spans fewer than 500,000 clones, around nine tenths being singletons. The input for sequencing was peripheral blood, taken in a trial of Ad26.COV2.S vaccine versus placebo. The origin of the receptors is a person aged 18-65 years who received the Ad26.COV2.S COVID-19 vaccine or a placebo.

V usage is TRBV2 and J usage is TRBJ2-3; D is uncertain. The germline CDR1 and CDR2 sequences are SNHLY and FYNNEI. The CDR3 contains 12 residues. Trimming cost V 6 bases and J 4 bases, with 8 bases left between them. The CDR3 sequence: CASRKDPDTQYF. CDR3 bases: TGTGCCAGCAGGAAGGATCCAGATACGCAGTATTTT.

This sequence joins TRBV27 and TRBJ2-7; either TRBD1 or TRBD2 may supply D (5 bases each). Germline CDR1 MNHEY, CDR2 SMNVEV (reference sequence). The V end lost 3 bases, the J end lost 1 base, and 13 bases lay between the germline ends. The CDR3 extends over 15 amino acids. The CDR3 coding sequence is TGTGCCAGCAGTTTCGGGACGGAATCGTCCTACGAGCAGTACTTC. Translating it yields CASSFGTESSYEQYF.

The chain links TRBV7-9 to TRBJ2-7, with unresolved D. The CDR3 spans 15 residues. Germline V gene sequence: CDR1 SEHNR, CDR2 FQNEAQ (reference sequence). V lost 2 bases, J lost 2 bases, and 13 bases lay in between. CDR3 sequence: CASSLMGTGPYEQYF. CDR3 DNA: TGTGCCAGCAGCTTAATGGGCACCGGACCCTACGAGCAGTACTTC.

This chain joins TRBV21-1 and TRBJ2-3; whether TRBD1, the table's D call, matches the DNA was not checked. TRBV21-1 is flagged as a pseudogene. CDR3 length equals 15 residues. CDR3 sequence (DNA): TGTGCCAGCAGCAAAACCTACAGGGGTCCAGATACGCAGTATTTT. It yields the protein CASSKTYRGPDTQYF.

CDR3 DNA: TGTGCCAGCTCGGTGGTAGATACGCAGTATTTT. Protein: CASSVVDTQYF. This chain links TRBV25-1 with TRBJ2-3; D is unclear. In germline, CDR1 is MGHDK, CDR2 SYGVNS. The V gene lost 8 bases and the J gene lost 5 bases, with 8 bases spanning the gap. The CDR3 spans 11 residues. The entire variable domain, with the rest obtained from reference TRBV25-1 and TRBJ2-3, is as follows: EADIYQTPRYLVIGTGKKITLECSQTMGHDKMYWYQQDPGMELHLIHYSYGVNSTEKGDLSSESTVSRIRTEHFPLTLESARPSHTSQYLCASSVVDTQYFGPGTRLTVL.

CDR3 sequence reads: CASSEIAGLRGEQFF. The CDR3 DNA is TGTGCCAGCAGTGAAATAGCGGGATTAAGGGGTGAGCAGTTCTTC. The rearrangement links TRBV2 to TRBJ2-1, with TRBD2 matching 8 bases. CDR1 is SNHLY, CDR2 FYNNEI, per germline. The V gene end was trimmed by 2 bases and the J gene end by 9 bases; junction bases not matched to a gene: 9. This CDR3 contains 15 residues.

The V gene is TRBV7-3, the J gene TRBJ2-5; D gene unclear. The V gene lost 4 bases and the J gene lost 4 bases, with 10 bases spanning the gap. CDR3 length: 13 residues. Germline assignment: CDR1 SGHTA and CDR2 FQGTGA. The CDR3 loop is CASSSSNLETQYF. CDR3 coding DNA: TGTGCCAGCAGCTCCTCGAACTTAGAGACCCAGTACTTC.

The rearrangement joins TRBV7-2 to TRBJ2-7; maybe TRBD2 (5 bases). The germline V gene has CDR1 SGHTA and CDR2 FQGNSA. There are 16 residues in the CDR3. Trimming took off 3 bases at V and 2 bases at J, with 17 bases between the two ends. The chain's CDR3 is CASSFPAFGEPYEQYF. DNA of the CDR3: TGTGCCAGCAGCTTCCCCGCCTTCGGGGAACCCTACGAGCAGTACTTC.

The CDR3 here is CASSLGLAGTQETQYF. The CDR3 nucleotides read TGTGCCAGCAGCTTAGGACTAGCGGGGACCCAAGAGACCCAGTACTTC. The rearrangement links TRBV5-4 to TRBJ2-5; 12 nucleotides match TRBD2. Per germline, CDR1 SGHNT and CDR2 YYREEE (reference sequence). This CDR3 region has 16 residues. The junction had 3 bases not matched to a gene; V was cut back by 2 bases and J by 1 base.

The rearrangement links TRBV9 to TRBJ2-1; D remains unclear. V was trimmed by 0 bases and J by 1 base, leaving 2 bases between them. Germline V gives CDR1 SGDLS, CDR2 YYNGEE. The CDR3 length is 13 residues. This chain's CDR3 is CASSVESYNEQFF. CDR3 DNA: TGTGCCAGCAGCGTAGAGTCCTACAATGAGCAGTTCTTC.